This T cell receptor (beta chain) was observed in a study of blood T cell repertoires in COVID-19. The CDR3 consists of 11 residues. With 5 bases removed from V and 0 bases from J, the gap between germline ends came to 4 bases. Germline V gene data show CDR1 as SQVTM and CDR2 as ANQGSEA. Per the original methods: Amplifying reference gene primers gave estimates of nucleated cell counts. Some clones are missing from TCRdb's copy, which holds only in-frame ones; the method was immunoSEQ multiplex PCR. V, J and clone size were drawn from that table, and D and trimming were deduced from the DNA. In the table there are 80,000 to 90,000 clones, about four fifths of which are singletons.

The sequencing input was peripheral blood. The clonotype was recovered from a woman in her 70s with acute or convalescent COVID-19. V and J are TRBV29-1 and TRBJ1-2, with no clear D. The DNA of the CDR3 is TGCAGCGTTCGGGCTAACTATGGCTACACCTTC. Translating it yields CSVRANYGYTF.